These T cell receptor beta chains were read from a single sample in a study of regulatory T cells in long-lasting Graves disease. TCRdb reanalysed the multiplex PCR reads using MiXCR and keeps one entry per CDR3 protein. The sample comprises some 430,000 distinct CDR3 sequences, 20% to 25% of which are singletons, and 7% to 9% rests with the top ten. Sequenced material: peripheral blood mononuclear cells (PBMCs), taken when the disease was refractory, from a patient treated with antithyroid drugs. The receptor set was obtained from a female donor with Graves disease. The conserved cysteine and the conserved F or W are not part of the CDR3 here. Each record gives: V gene, CDR3 protein.

TRBV5-1 ASRGPDLSPLH
TRBV19 ASSMGRDWQPQH
TRBV24-1 ATSDLVGSGNQETQY
TRBV12-3/TRBV12-4 ASSSTRYYGYT
TRBV7-9 ASSSTSAERLYGYT
TRBV7-8 ASSLDGKNTEAF
TRBV6-1 ASNTAGSQGGWNTEAF
TRBV29-1 SVREGNSPLH
TRBV15 ATSGQGTPYEQY
TRBV19 ASSMGFPNTEAF